The 29 T cell receptor beta chains in this list originate from one sample, sequenced in a study of T cells in women clearing cervical HPV infection. Profiling relied on immunoSEQ multiplex PCR, and the TCRdb table lists in-frame clones only, not all of them. The repertoire table contains about 23,000 clones. Sequencing was done on a sample of blood buffy coat. The receptors derive from a woman aged 18 to 75 with a cervical HPV16 infection that either progressed to CIN3+ or cleared (not recorded which).

Note on this clone: Read data end 3 residues before the CDR3 end; the end is taken from the germline J gene. The V gene is TRBV20-1, the J gene TRBJ2-5; D ambiguous. Looked up from germline, CDR1 is DFQATT and CDR2 is SNEGSKA (reference sequence). CDR3 length: 11 residues. Trimming took 5 bases from V and 5 from J, leaving 9 bases between them. CDR3 protein: CSALTRETQYF. CDR3 DNA (partial): TGCAGTGCTCTCACCCGGGAGACC.

About this clone itself: The read ends 3 residues before the CDR3 terminus; that terminus is restored from the germline J gene. The rearrangement uses TRBV20-1 and TRBJ1-1; D may be TRBD1 (6 bases). Per the germline V gene, CDR1 is DFQATT and CDR2 is SNEGSKA (reference sequence). This CDR3 is 12 amino acids long. Deletions cut 6 bases from V and 1 base from J, with 9 bases between. CDR3 protein: CSAWDKNTEAFF. The DNA read from the CDR3 is TGCAGTGCCTGGGACAAGAACACTGAA.

As for this clone: The read terminates 3 residues ahead of where the CDR3 ends, so the germline J gene completes it. The chain has TRBV20-1 and TRBJ2-3, with 7 bases that match TRBD2. Germline V gene sequence: CDR1 DFQATT, CDR2 SNEGSKA (reference sequence). V shed 6 bases, J shed 0 bases, and the junction held 6 bases outside the gene matches. The CDR3 loop spans 14 amino acids. The sequenced part of the CDR3 DNA is TGCAGTGCCCCCGGAGCGGGGAGCACAGATACG. Translation: CSAPGAGSTDT. The entire CDR3 reads CSAPGAGSTDTQYF.

A note on this clone: With the read ending 3 residues before the CDR3 end, the germline J gene is used to fill in that end. This chain connects TRBV5-1 to TRBJ2-5; 13 nucleotides match TRBD2. Germline assignment: CDR1 SGHRS and CDR2 YFSETQ. The CDR3 runs to 15 residues. J gave up 7 bases and V 4 bases, and 7 bases lay outside the gene matches. CDR3: CASSDGLAGVGTQYF. The part of the CDR3 DNA that was read is TGCGCCAGCAGCGATGGACTAGCGGGGGTCGGGACC.

With regard to this clone: Sequencing ends 3 residues short of the CDR3 end; the germline J gene provides the rest. The chain uses TRBV5-1 and TRBJ2-5; TRBD2 aligns across 9 bases. The CDR3 contains 14 residues. Looked up from germline, CDR1 is SGHRS and CDR2 is YFSETQ. The V segment lost 2 bases and the J segment 5 bases; nucleotides outside the gene matches: 4. The covered CDR3 bases are TGCGCCAGCAGCTTTACTAGCGGGCCCGAGACC. Protein sequence: CASSFTSGPET. The whole CDR3 sequence reads CASSFTSGPETQYF.

As concerns this clone: The read ends 3 residues before the CDR3 terminus; that terminus is restored from the germline J gene. The chain uses TRBV18 and TRBJ1-6; 7 positions agree with TRBD1. The CDR3 is 17 amino acids. Germline CDR1 is KGHSH and CDR2 is LQKENI. V shed 5 bases and J 0 bases; nucleotides not matched to a gene: 7. The CDR3 DNA, read in part, is TGTGCCAGCTCAGCGGGACAGCAGAGCTCCTATAATTCACCC. The encoded protein is CASSAGQQSSYNSP. The entire CDR3 reads CASSAGQQSSYNSPLHF. The whole variable domain, filled in from reference TRBV18 and TRBJ1-6, reads NAGVMQNPRHLVRRRGQEARLRCSPMKGHSHVYWYRQLPEEGLKFMVYLQKENIIDESGMPKERFSAEFPKEGPSILRIQQVVRGDSAAYFCASSAGQQSSYNSPLHFGNGTRLTVT.

With regard to this clone: The CDR3 end lies 3 residues beyond the end of the read and is filled in from the germline J gene. The chain couples TRBV19 to TRBJ2-6, with TRBD1 matching 7 bases. V was clipped by 5 bases and J by 1 base; unmatched bases: 20. The CDR3 runs to 21 residues. CDR1 is LNHDA and CDR2 is SQIVND in the germline V gene (reference sequence). The CDR3 loop is CASSPPSTGQITRSGANVLTF. CDR3 DNA, as far as it was read: TGTGCCAGTAGTCCCCCCTCGACAGGGCAAATCACCCGGTCTGGGGCCAACGTC.

Worth noting for this clone: The CDR3 end lies 3 residues beyond the end of the read and is filled in from the germline J gene. The rearrangement links TRBV6-1 to TRBJ2-1; 7 bases align to TRBD1. The CDR3 covers 16 residues. CDR1 MNHNS and CDR2 SASEGT come from the germline V gene. V gave up 4 bases and J gave up 0 bases; unmatched junction bases: 6. The CDR3 is CASSVLGGISYNEQFF. CDR3 bases read: TGTGCCAGCAGTGTCTTAGGGGGCATCTCCTACAATGAG.

As to this clone: Read sequence stops 3 residues before the CDR3 end, and the germline J gene provides the missing end. V is TRBV5-6 and J is TRBJ2-5; 7 bases match TRBD1. This CDR3 contains 15 residues. CDR1 is SGHDT, CDR2 YYEEEE, per germline. Trimming cost V 4 bases and J 5 bases; bases outside gene matches: 11. The CDR3 sequence is CASSKRQGSGETQYF. The covered CDR3 bases are TGTGCCAGCAGCAAACGACAGGGTTCGGGGGAGACC.

As for this clone: The read terminates 3 residues before the CDR3 end, so the remaining end is supplied by the germline J gene. The chain employs TRBV13 and TRBJ2-3, with 13 bases matching TRBD2. CDR3 length: 16 residues. Germline V lookup: CDR1 PRHDT, CDR2 FYEKMQ (reference sequence). V was clipped by 2 bases and J by 3 bases; unmatched bases: 2. CDR3 sequence: CASSLRGLAGTDTQYF. Partial CDR3 DNA: TGTGCCAGCAGCTTACGGGGACTAGCGGGAACAGATACG.

In the case of this clone: The CDR3 extends 3 residues past the end of the read, so its final part is completed from the germline J gene. This rearrangement joins TRBV7-2 to TRBJ2-3; 9 bases line up with TRBD1. V shed 0 bases and J 4 bases; nucleotides not matched to a gene: 5. Germline-derived CDR1 and CDR2 are SGHTA and FQGNSA. This CDR3 contains 16 residues. The CDR3 DNA, read in part, is TGTGCCAGCAGCTTAGCGGGGACAGGGAGGGCAGATACG. This translates into CASSLAGTGRADT. The whole CDR3 reads CASSLAGTGRADTQYF.

Details on this clone: The CDR3 is cut off 3 residues early in the read; its end comes from the germline J gene. V gene TRBV7-9 combines with J gene TRBJ2-2, with D maybe TRBD2 (6 bases). Trimming left V 4 bases short and J 6 bases short, with 6 bases between. Germline lookup yields CDR1 SEHNR and CDR2 FQNEAQ (reference sequence). The CDR3 length is 12 residues. The part of the CDR3 DNA that was read is TGTGCCAGCAGCTGGGGGGCCGGGGAG. Translation gives CASSWGAGE. The CDR3 reads in full as CASSWGAGELFF.

Worth noting for this clone: The CDR3 goes on 3 residues after the read ends, and that part is filled in from the germline J gene. The V gene is TRBV2, the J gene TRBJ2-1, with a possible D match to TRBD1 (5 bases). There are 11 residues in the CDR3. V gave up 3 bases and J gave up 9 bases, with 6 bases separating them. The germline V gene encodes CDR1 SNHLY and CDR2 FYNNEI. The CDR3 DNA, read in part, is TGTGCCAGCAGTGACAGGGTTGAG. It yields the protein CASSDRVE. The complete CDR3 reads CASSDRVEQFF.

Comments on this clone: The CDR3 goes on 3 residues after the read ends, and that part is filled in from the germline J gene. This chain connects TRBV19 to TRBJ2-7, with TRBD1 identical over 8 bases. Germline V gene lookup returns CDR1 LNHDA and CDR2 SQIVND (reference sequence). The CDR3 consists of 15 residues. With V trimmed by 3 bases and J by 1 base, 5 bases remained unmatched. The CDR3 loop reads CASSISRDRSYEQYF. The CDR3 bases that were read are TGTGCCAGTAGTATTTCCCGGGACAGGTCCTACGAG. Supplemented by reference TRBV19 and TRBJ2-7, the full variable domain reads DGGITQSPKYLFRKEGQNVTLSCEQNLNHDAMYWYRQDPGQGLRLIYYSQIVNDFQKGDIAEGYSVSREKKESFPLTVTSAQKNPTAFYLCASSISRDRSYEQYFGPGTRLTVT.

Details on this clone: The DNA ends 3 residues before the CDR3 does, and the rest of the CDR3 is filled in from the germline J gene. This chain joins TRBV5-3 and TRBJ1-2; TRBD1 is a possible D gene (5 bases). TRBV5-3 is an ORF, and what it does is uncertain. The CDR3 has 19 amino acids. V was trimmed by 3 bases and J by 3 bases, leaving 27 bases between them. Incomplete CDR3 DNA: TGTGCCAGAAGCTCCCTATTGAGGGGCGCGGTGTCCATCGACTATGGC. Translating it yields CARSSLLRGAVSIDYG. The full-length CDR3 reads as CARSSLLRGAVSIDYGYTF.

A remark on this clone: Read sequence stops 3 residues before the CDR3 end, and the germline J gene provides the missing end. This chain joins TRBV6-2 or TRBV6-3 and TRBJ2-5; D uncertain. Germline-derived CDR1 and CDR2 are MNHEY and SVGEGT. The CDR3 is made up of 13 amino acids. The germline V and J ends were trimmed by 3 bases and 2 bases, with 7 bases remaining between them. The CDR3 is CASSYGGQETQYF. The CDR3 DNA, read in part, is TGTGCCAGCAGTTATGGCGGTCAAGAGACC.

Here the CDR3 reads CASTRGRYTEAFF. Partial CDR3 DNA: TGTGCCAGCACCAGGGGCAGGTACACTGAA. The chain employs TRBV7-2 and TRBJ1-1; D is possibly TRBD1 (6 bases). Read sequence stops 3 residues before the CDR3 end, and the germline J gene provides the missing end. The germline V gene has CDR1 SGHTA and CDR2 FQGNSA. The CDR3 covers 13 residues. Trimming pared 7 bases from V and 3 bases from J, leaving 12 bases between.

Concerning this clone: With the read ending 3 residues before the CDR3 end, the germline J gene is used to fill in that end. The chain recombines TRBV19 with TRBJ2-7; TRBD1 might be the D (6 bases). There are 15 residues in the CDR3. With 4 bases removed from V and 4 bases from J, the gap between germline ends came to 17 bases. Germline V CDR1 and CDR2: LNHDA, SQIVND (reference sequence). The part of the CDR3 DNA that was read is TGTGCCAGTAGTACATCACCTGGACAGCTATACGAG. It translates to CASSTSPGQLYE. In full, the CDR3 reads CASSTSPGQLYEQYF.

Remarks on this clone: The read finishes 3 residues shy of the CDR3 end, and the germline J gene is used to complete it. The chain links TRBV11-2 to TRBJ2-1; 9 nucleotides agree with TRBD1. Germline V gene sequence: CDR1 SGHAT, CDR2 FQNNGV. The CDR3 is 15 amino acids. With V trimmed by 5 bases and J by 2 bases, 4 bases remained unmatched. The CDR3 bases that were read are TGTGCCAGCAGCCTCGGACAGGGGCCCTACAATGAG. Its protein product is CASSLGQGPYNE. The CDR3 in full is CASSLGQGPYNEQFF. Full variable domain (rest looked up from reference TRBV11-2 and TRBJ2-1): EAGVAQSPRYKIIEKRQSVAFWCNPISGHATLYWYQQILGQGPKLLIQFQNNGVVDDSQLPKDRFSAERLKGVDSTLKIQPAKLEDSAVYLCASSLGQGPYNEQFFGPGTRLTVL.

On this clone: The read gets to within 3 residues of the CDR3 end, and the germline J gene fills in the rest. This chain connects TRBV14 to TRBJ2-3; no reliable D call. This CDR3 region has 12 residues. Trimming took 0 bases from V and 7 from J, leaving 5 bases between them. The germline gives CDR1 SGHDN, CDR2 FVKESK. CDR3 DNA, as far as it was read: TGTGCCAGCAGCCAAGATCTAAATACG. It yields the protein CASSQDLNT. The complete CDR3 reads CASSQDLNTQYF.

As to this clone: The read terminates 3 residues before the CDR3 end, so the remaining end is supplied by the germline J gene. The V gene is TRBV12-3 or TRBV12-4, the J gene TRBJ2-3; D not certain. The CDR3 loop spans 13 amino acids. V was pared by 6 bases and J by 1 base, with 8 bases between. Partial CDR3 DNA: TGTGCCAGCAGCCCGTTCCGCACAGATACG. This encodes CASSPFRTDT. The CDR3 reads in full as CASSPFRTDTQYF.

Turning to this clone: The read comes to an end 3 residues before the CDR3 does, leaving the germline J gene to fill in the end. This chain joins TRBV11-2 and TRBJ2-7; D uncertain. Per the germline V gene, CDR1 is SGHAT and CDR2 is FQNNGV. CDR3 size: 11 residues. The ends were cut back, 5 bases at V and 3 bases at J, with 5 bases in the middle. This CDR3 reads CASSANYEQYF. The CDR3 DNA, read in part, is TGTGCCAGCAGCGCGAACTACGAG. The variable domain in full, completed from reference TRBV11-2 and TRBJ2-7, reads EAGVAQSPRYKIIEKRQSVAFWCNPISGHATLYWYQQILGQGPKLLIQFQNNGVVDDSQLPKDRFSAERLKGVDSTLKIQPAKLEDSAVYLCASSANYEQYFGPGTRLTVT.

Worth noting for this clone: Its ends do not fully match the called genes, so a read error is possible. The CDR3 is cut off 3 residues early in the read; its end comes from the germline J gene. The chain joins TRBV7-7 to TRBJ2-5, with unresolved D. Germline V lookup: CDR1 SSHAT, CDR2 FNYEAQ (reference sequence). The CDR3 loop spans 14 amino acids. The covered CDR3 bases are TGTGCTAGCAGCCGCTTAGGGTTCCAAGAGACC. It is translated as CASSRLGFQET. The entire CDR3 is CASSRLGFQETQYF.

In regard to this clone: The CDR3 extends 3 residues past the end of the read, so its final part is completed from the germline J gene. V is TRBV10-2 and J is TRBJ2-3; no clear D gene. The CDR3 sequence is 11 residues long. Trimming shortened V by 2 bases and J by 6 bases, and 3 bases separated the two germline ends. Germline CDR1 WSHSY, CDR2 SAAADI. CDR3 bases read: TGCGCCAGCAGTGAGGCGGATACG. It codes for CASSEADT. The whole CDR3 is CASSEADTQYF.

In the case of this clone: The read ends 3 residues before the CDR3 terminus; that terminus is restored from the germline J gene. The gene calls are TRBV19 and TRBJ1-1, with D perhaps matching TRBD1 (5 bases). Trimming stripped 3 bases from V and 0 bases from J, with 14 bases between. Looked up from germline, CDR1 is LNHDA and CDR2 is SQIVND (reference sequence). This CDR3 comprises 16 residues. This chain's CDR3 is CASSIGSGGLNTEAFF. Partial CDR3 DNA: TGTGCCAGTAGTATCGGATCGGGGGGATTGAACACTGAA.

Considering frequency, this clone is medium-sized. The CDR3 extends 3 residues past the end of the read, so its final part is completed from the germline J gene. The chain carries TRBV6-2 or TRBV6-3 and TRBJ1-1, with D possibly matching TRBD1 (6 bases). V was cut by 6 bases and J by 5 bases, with 10 bases left in between. The CDR3 length is 12 residues. Germline V gene lookup returns CDR1 MNHEY and CDR2 SVGEGT. Incomplete CDR3 DNA: TGTGCCAGCAGGATAGGGGGTACTGAA. This codes for CASRIGGTE. The entire CDR3 protein is CASRIGGTEAFF.

CDR3 sequence: CASSLGTLAESSYNEQFF. The CDR3 bases that were read are TGTGCCAGCAGCTTAGGGACCCTAGCGGAGAGCTCCTACAATGAG. The chain recombines TRBV7-8 with TRBJ2-1; 7 nucleotides line up with TRBD2. The read ends 3 residues early relative to the CDR3; the germline J gene fills the gap. Germline assignment: CDR1 SGHVS and CDR2 FQNEAQ. V lost 1 base and J lost 0; bases outside the gene matches: 9. The length of the CDR3 is 18 residues.

Turning to this clone: The observed sequence ends 3 residues before the CDR3 terminus, with the missing tail filled in from the germline J gene. V is TRBV5-3 and J is TRBJ1-4; weak D call: TRBD1 (5 bases). TRBV5-3 is placed among ORFs of uncertain function. With 1 base removed from V and 1 base from J, the gap between germline ends came to 17 bases. There are 18 residues in the CDR3. The covered CDR3 bases are TGTGCCAGAAGCTTGTGGGGCACGGATTCGGGAACTAATGAAAAA. This sequence encodes CARSLWGTDSGTNEK. The CDR3 in its entirety is CARSLWGTDSGTNEKLFF.

For this clone: The CDR3 end falls 3 residues outside the read, so it is completed with the germline J gene. J is TRBJ2-4 and V is TRBV19; D ambiguous. Per germline, CDR1 LNHDA and CDR2 SQIVND (reference sequence). This CDR3 has 16 amino acids. Here the CDR3 reads CASSIDLGNRYYGQYF. The sequenced part of the CDR3 DNA is TGTGCCAGTAGTATAGATCTAGGCAATCGGTACTATGGT.